These 22 T cell receptor beta chains came from one sample sequenced in a study of blood T cell repertoires in COVID-19. Produced via immunoSEQ multiplex PCR; TCRdb's table is partial and in-frame only. The data contain 250,000 or so clones, around 86% of them singletons. The specimen sequenced was peripheral blood. These receptors originate from a woman aged 30 to 39 with active or convalescent COVID-19.

The chain joins TRBV28 to TRBJ1-3, with 7 bases fitting TRBD1. CDR3 length: 15 residues. Germline CDR1 MDHEN, CDR2 SYDVKM. V shed 6 bases and J 5 bases; nucleotides not matched to a gene: 10. CDR3 protein: CASSYTGVRRNTIYF. CDR3 nucleotides: TGTGCCAGCAGCTATACAGGGGTACGGAGAAACACCATATATTTT.

The chain combines TRBV7-9 with TRBJ2-2; 9 positions match TRBD1. The CDR3 spans 17 residues. V was clipped by 5 bases and J by 3 bases; unmatched bases: 10. Germline CDR1 reads SEHNR; CDR2 reads FQNEAQ (reference sequence). CDR3 region: CASSQGQGKMDTGELFF. The CDR3 DNA follows: TGTGCCAGCAGCCAGGGACAGGGAAAGATGGACACCGGGGAGCTGTTTTTT. Full variable domain (rest looked up from reference TRBV7-9 and TRBJ2-2): DTGVSQNPRHKITKRGQNVTFRCDPISEHNRLYWYRQTLGQGPEFLTYFQNEAQLEKSRLLSDRFSAERPKGSFSTLEIQRTEQGDSAMYLCASSQGQGKMDTGELFFGEGSRLTVL.

The chain is built from TRBV4-3 and TRBJ2-5; no clear D. The CDR3 is 16 residues long. Germline CDR1 LGHNA, CDR2 YSLEER. The V and J ends lost 0 bases and 5 bases respectively, with 16 bases between them. The CDR3 protein is CASSQEQARLGETQYF. CDR3 nucleotides: TGCGCCAGCAGCCAAGAGCAGGCCCGGCTTGGGGAGACCCAGTACTTC.

This clone was observed once. The chain employs TRBV6-5 and TRBJ1-2; a possible D gene is TRBD1 (5 bases). The CDR3 runs 13 residues. Germline CDR1 MNHEY, CDR2 SVGAGI. Trimming took 8 bases from V and 2 from J, leaving 12 bases between them. For the CDR3, the DNA is TGTGCCAGCGGTTGGGCAGGGAACTATGGCTACACCTTC. It is translated as CASGWAGNYGYTF.

The rearrangement joins TRBV15 to TRBJ2-2, with D possibly being TRBD2 (6 bases). V lost 5 bases and J lost 4, with 17 bases in between. This CDR3 has 16 amino acids. Germline CDR1 LNHNV, CDR2 YYDKDF (reference sequence). This CDR3 is CATSGGFRASTGELFF. The CDR3 region has the DNA TGTGCCACCAGCGGGGGGTTCAGGGCGAGCACCGGGGAGCTGTTTTTT.

The J gene is TRBJ2-5, the V gene TRBV7-9; D gene ambiguous. The V gene's germline CDR1 is SEHNR and CDR2 FQNEAQ (reference sequence). This CDR3 spans 15 amino acids. The V end lost 5 bases, the J end lost 4 bases, and 17 bases lay between the germline ends. In DNA, the CDR3 is TGTGCCAGCAGCCCGGCTCTCGGGTCGGGAGAGACCCAGTACTTC. Translating gives CASSPALGSGETQYF.

The chain links TRBV7-9 to TRBJ1-2; 11 bases match TRBD1. The V gene's germline CDR1 is SEHNR and CDR2 FQNEAQ (reference sequence). Trimming removed 5 bases from V and 4 bases from J; junction bases left unmatched: 9. This CDR3 comprises 16 residues. CDR3 nucleotides: TGTGCCAGCAGCACGTCGGGGACAGGGGGGATCTATGGCTACACCTTC. This sequence encodes CASSTSGTGGIYGYTF.

The chain uses TRBV9 and TRBJ1-4; D call uncertain. Germline CDR1 is SGDLS and CDR2 is YYNGEE. The V and J ends lost 0 bases and 5 bases respectively, with 8 bases between them. This CDR3 spans 14 amino acids. CDR3: CASSVGRLNEKLFF. In nucleotides, the CDR3 is TGTGCCAGCAGCGTAGGGCGACTCAATGAAAAACTGTTTTTT. The full variable domain, with the rest looked up from reference TRBV9 and TRBJ1-4, is DSGVTQTPKHLITATGQRVTLRCSPRSGDLSVYWYQQSLDQGLQFLIQYYNGEERAKGNILERFSAQQFPDLHSELNLSSLELGDSALYFCASSVGRLNEKLFFGSGTQLSVL.

This chain uses TRBV19 with TRBJ2-1, with TRBD2 identical over 9 bases. The CDR3 contains 16 residues. Germline values: CDR1 LNHDA, CDR2 SQIVND (reference sequence). The V and J ends lost 3 bases and 6 bases, in that order; junction bases with no gene match: 9. The CDR3 bases are TGTGCCAGTAGTATGCGAACGGGACTAGCACCCAATGAGCAGTTCTTC. It translates to CASSMRTGLAPNEQFF.

Here the CDR3 DNA reads TGTGCCAGCAGCTTAGCGTTGGCGGGCGAGCAGTACTTC. Translating it yields CASSLALAGEQYF. This chain joins TRBV7-6 and TRBJ2-7; perhaps TRBD2 as D (5 bases). The CDR3 is made up of 13 amino acids. Trimming removed 0 bases from V and 6 bases from J, with 9 bases in between. Germline V gene lookup returns CDR1 SGHVS and CDR2 FNYEAQ.

V gene TRBV27 combines with J gene TRBJ1-1; TRBD1 agrees at 9 bases. Trimming took 5 bases from V and 0 from J; bases not matched to a gene: 7. The germline V gene has CDR1 MNHEY and CDR2 SMNVEV (reference sequence). The CDR3 has 16 amino acids. CDR3 sequence: CASSPLGQGMNTEAFF. CDR3 DNA sequence: TGTGCCAGCAGTCCCCTCGGACAGGGGATGAACACTGAAGCTTTCTTT.

The chain's CDR3 is CASSWLLAGLDTQYF. In DNA form, the CDR3 reads TGCGCCAGCAGCTGGCTATTAGCGGGCCTAGATACGCAGTATTTT. The rearrangement uses TRBV5-1 and TRBJ2-3, with 7 bases fitting TRBD2. Germline lookup yields CDR1 SGHRS and CDR2 YFSETQ. J was trimmed by 5 bases and V by 3 bases; bases with no gene match: 9. The CDR3 runs 15 residues.

This sequence joins TRBV9 and TRBJ2-5, with TRBD1 identical over 9 bases. The trim removed 0 bases at V and 5 bases at J, leaving 5 bases unmatched. There are 15 residues in the CDR3. The V gene's germline CDR1 is SGDLS and CDR2 YYNGEE. The CDR3 DNA is TGTGCCAGCAGCGTAGAGGGGACAGGGATGGAGACCCAGTACTTC. It specifies CASSVEGTGMETQYF. The full variable domain, its missing parts supplied by reference TRBV9 and TRBJ2-5, is DSGVTQTPKHLITATGQRVTLRCSPRSGDLSVYWYQQSLDQGLQFLIQYYNGEERAKGNILERFSAQQFPDLHSELNLSSLELGDSALYFCASSVEGTGMETQYFGPGTRLLVL.

The V call is TRBV10-3, the J call TRBJ1-3; TRBD1 aligns across 8 bases. Germline V CDR1 and CDR2: ENHRY, SYGVKD. V trimming: 5 bases; J trimming: 2 bases; junction bases outside the gene matches: 5. The CDR3 is made up of 15 amino acids. In nucleotides, the CDR3 is TGTGCCATCAGTAGTCAGACAGGGGCTGGAAACACCATATATTTT. Amino acids: CAISSQTGAGNTIYF.

The chain has TRBV29-1 and TRBJ2-7, with D possibly matching TRBD1 (6 bases). This CDR3 comprises 12 residues. Trimming took 4 bases from V and 4 from J, leaving 11 bases between them. In germline, CDR1 is SQVTM, CDR2 ANQGSEA. DNA for the CDR3: TGCAGCGTTGTCCAGGGGAATTACGAGCAGTACTTC. It translates to CSVVQGNYEQYF.

The chain recombines TRBV6-1 with TRBJ1-4; a weak D match, TRBD1 (6 bases). V was shortened by 1 base and J by 7 bases, with 16 bases between the two germline ends. Germline V CDR1 and CDR2: MNHNS, SASEGT. The CDR3 has 16 amino acids. In DNA form, the CDR3 reads TGTGCCAGCAGTGAAGGTCCGGACAGCCAACCTGAAAAACTGTTTTTT. Its protein product is CASSEGPDSQPEKLFF.

This clone was seen only a few times. The gene calls are TRBV27 and TRBJ2-2; possibly TRBD1 for D (6 bases). V lost 5 bases to trimming and J lost 3 bases, with 16 bases between them. This CDR3 is built from 16 residues. Per germline, CDR1 MNHEY and CDR2 SMNVEV (reference sequence). As DNA, the CDR3 is TGTGCCAGCAGTACCCCCCGAGGGGGATACACCGGGGAGCTGTTTTTT. Its translation: CASSTPRGGYTGELFF.

The rearrangement uses TRBV4-1 and TRBJ2-6, with TRBD2 as a possible D gene (7 bases). This CDR3 contains 16 residues. Per the germline V gene, CDR1 is MGHRA and CDR2 is YSYEKL. The V end lost 3 bases, the J end lost 2 bases, and 11 bases lay between the germline ends. CDR3 residues: CASSQRGGAGANVLTF. In DNA, the CDR3 is TGCGCCAGCAGCCAGAGGGGGGGGGCTGGGGCCAACGTCCTGACTTTC.

This clone has only a few counts. The chain recombines TRBV7-9 with TRBJ2-4; no reliable D call. Trimming removed 10 bases from V and 2 bases from J, with 12 bases in between. The germline gives CDR1 SEHNR, CDR2 FQNEAQ (reference sequence). CDR3 length equals 13 residues. The CDR3 DNA sequence: TGTGCCATAGACGGGTTGACCAAAAACATTCAGTACTTC. Translated: CAIDGLTKNIQYF.

The chain uses TRBV5-1 and TRBJ2-7; D might be TRBD2 (5 bases). Germline CDR1 is SGHRS and CDR2 is YFSETQ. Trimming stripped 4 bases from V and 2 bases from J, with 13 bases between. The CDR3 runs to 14 residues. CDR3 nucleotides: TGCGCCAGCAGCCCCTCCCCCGGGACCTACGAGCAGTACTTC. This encodes CASSPSPGTYEQYF.

The V call is TRBV27, the J call TRBJ2-1; 9 nucleotides match TRBD1. J gave up 10 bases and V 7 bases, and 11 bases lay outside the gene matches. The CDR3 is 14 residues long. The germline gives CDR1 MNHEY, CDR2 SMNVEV (reference sequence). The CDR3 protein is CASIMGQGGGEQFF. In nucleotides, the CDR3 is TGTGCCAGCATTATGGGACAGGGAGGAGGGGAGCAGTTCTTC.

The V and J genes are TRBV5-1 and TRBJ1-4; a weak D match, TRBD1 (6 bases). The CDR3 extends over 15 amino acids. V was trimmed by 5 bases and J by 7 bases, leaving 18 bases between them. Germline CDR1 is SGHRS and CDR2 is YFSETQ. CDR3 sequence (DNA): TGCGCCAGCAGTCTAGCGGGGGGGCTCTCTGAAAAACTGTTTTTT. Protein product: CASSLAGGLSEKLFF.